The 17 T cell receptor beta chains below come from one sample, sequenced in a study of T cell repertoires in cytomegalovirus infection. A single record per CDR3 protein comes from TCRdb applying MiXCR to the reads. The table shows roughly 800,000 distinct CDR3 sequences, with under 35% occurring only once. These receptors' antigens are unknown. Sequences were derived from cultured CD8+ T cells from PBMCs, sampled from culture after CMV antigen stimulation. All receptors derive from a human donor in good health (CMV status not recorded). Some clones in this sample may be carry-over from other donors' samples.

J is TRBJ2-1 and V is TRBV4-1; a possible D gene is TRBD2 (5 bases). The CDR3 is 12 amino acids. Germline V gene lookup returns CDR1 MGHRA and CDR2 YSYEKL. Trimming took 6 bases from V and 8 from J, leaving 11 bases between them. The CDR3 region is CASSSLGDEQFF. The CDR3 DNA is TGCGCCAGCAGTTCTCTCGGGGATGAGCAGTTCTTC.

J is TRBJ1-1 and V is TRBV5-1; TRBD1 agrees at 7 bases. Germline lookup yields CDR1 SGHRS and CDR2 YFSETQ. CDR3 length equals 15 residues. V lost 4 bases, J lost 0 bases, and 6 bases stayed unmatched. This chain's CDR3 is CASSKLTGVNTEAFF. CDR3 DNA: TGCGCCAGCAGCAAATTAACAGGGGTGAACACTGAAGCTTTCTTT.

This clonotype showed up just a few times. This chain's CDR3 is CASSGGLAGKTDAGELFF. The CDR3 DNA sequence: TGCGCCAGCAGCGGGGGACTAGCGGGGAAAACAGACGCCGGGGAGCTGTTTTTT. The chain joins TRBV5-1 to TRBJ2-2; TRBD2 matches 13 bases. Per the germline V gene, CDR1 is SGHRS and CDR2 is YFSETQ. CDR3 length equals 18 residues. With V trimmed by 4 bases and J by 6 bases, 12 bases remained unmatched. The complete variable domain, with remaining parts taken from reference TRBV5-1 and TRBJ2-2, reads KAGVTQTPRYLIKTRGQQVTLSCSPISGHRSVSWYQQTPGQGLQFLFEYFSETQRNKGNFPGRFSGRQFSNSRSEMNVSTLELGDSALYLCASSGGLAGKTDAGELFFGEGSRLTVL.

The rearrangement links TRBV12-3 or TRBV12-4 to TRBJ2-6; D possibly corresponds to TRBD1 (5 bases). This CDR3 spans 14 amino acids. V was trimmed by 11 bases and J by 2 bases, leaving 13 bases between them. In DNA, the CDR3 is TGTGCCGTACCCCAGGGAACTGGGGCCAACGTCCTGACTTTC. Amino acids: CAVPQGTGANVLTF.

The CDR3 nucleotides read TGTGCTAGGGGGGGGGATAACGAGCAGTACGTC. Protein product: CARGGDNEQYV. The rearrangement uses TRBV12-5 and TRBJ2-7, with 7 positions matching TRBD2. V was pared by 9 bases and J by 5 bases, with 4 bases of the junction left unmatched. There are 11 residues in the CDR3. Germline V gene sequence: CDR1 LGHNT, CDR2 FRNRAP.

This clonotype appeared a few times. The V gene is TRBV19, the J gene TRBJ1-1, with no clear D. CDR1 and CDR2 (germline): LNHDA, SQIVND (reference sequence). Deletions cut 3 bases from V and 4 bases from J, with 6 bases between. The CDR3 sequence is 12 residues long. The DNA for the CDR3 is TGTGCCAGTAGTATGGGGAGCACTGAAGCTTTCTTT. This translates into CASSMGSTEAFF.

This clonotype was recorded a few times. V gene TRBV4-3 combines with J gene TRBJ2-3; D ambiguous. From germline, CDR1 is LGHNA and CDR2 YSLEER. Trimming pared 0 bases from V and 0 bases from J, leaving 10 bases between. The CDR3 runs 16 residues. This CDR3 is CASSQDVGLSTDTQYF. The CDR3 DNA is TGCGCCAGCAGCCAAGATGTTGGCCTTAGCACAGATACGCAGTATTTT.

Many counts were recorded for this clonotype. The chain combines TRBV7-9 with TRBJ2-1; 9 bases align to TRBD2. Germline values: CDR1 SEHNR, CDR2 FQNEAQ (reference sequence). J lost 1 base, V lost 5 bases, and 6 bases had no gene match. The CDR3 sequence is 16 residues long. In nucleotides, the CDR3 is TGTGCCAGCAGCCCCCGACTAGCGGATTCCTACAATGAGCAGTTCTTC. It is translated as CASSPRLADSYNEQFF.

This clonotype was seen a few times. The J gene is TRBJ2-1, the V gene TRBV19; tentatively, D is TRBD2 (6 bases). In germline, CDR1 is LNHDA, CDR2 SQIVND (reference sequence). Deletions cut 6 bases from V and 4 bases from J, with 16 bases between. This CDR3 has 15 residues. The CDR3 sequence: CASSQGRGKYNEQFF. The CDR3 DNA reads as TGTGCCAGTAGCCAGGGTCGGGGGAAATACAATGAGCAGTTCTTC.

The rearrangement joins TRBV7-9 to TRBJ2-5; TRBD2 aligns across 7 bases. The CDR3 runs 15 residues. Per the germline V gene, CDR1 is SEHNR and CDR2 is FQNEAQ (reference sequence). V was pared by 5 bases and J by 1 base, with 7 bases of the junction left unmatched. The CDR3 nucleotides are TGTGCCAGCAGCCCCATCCTAGCGGCCCAAGAGACCCAGTACTTC. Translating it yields CASSPILAAQETQYF.

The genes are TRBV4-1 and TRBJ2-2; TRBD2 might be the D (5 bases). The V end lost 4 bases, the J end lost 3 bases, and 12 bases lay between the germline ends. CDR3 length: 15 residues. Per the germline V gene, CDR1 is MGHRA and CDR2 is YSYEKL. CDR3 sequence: CASSLGEWYTGELFF. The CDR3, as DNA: TGCGCCAGCAGCCTCGGGGAGTGGTACACCGGGGAGCTGTTTTTT.

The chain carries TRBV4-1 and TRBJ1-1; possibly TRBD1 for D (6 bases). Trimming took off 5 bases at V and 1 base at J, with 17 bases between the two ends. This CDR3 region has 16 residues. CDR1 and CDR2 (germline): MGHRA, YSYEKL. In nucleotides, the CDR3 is TGCGCCAGCAGCTCCATACAGGGTGGGGGGAACACTGAAGCTTTCTTT. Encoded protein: CASSSIQGGGNTEAFF.

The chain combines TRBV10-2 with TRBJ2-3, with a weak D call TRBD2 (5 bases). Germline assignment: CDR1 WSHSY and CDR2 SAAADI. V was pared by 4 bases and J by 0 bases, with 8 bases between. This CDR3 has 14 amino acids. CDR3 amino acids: CASSADWSTDTQYF. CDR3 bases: TGCGCCAGCAGTGCGGACTGGAGCACAGATACGCAGTATTTT.

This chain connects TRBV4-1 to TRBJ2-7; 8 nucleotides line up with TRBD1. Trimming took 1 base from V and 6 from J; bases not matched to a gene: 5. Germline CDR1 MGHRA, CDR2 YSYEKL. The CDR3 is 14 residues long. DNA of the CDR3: TGCGCCAGCAGCCAAGGACCGACAGGGGCCGAGCAGTACTTC. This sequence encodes CASSQGPTGAEQYF.

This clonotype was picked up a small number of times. The CDR3 sequence is CASSKGRGDYNSPLHF. In nucleotides, the CDR3 is TGTGCCAGCAGTAAGGGAAGGGGCGATTATAATTCACCCCTCCACTTT. This chain joins TRBV6-1 and TRBJ1-6; D is possibly TRBD1 (5 bases). The length of the CDR3 is 16 residues. Trimming left V 5 bases short and J 4 bases short, with 15 bases between. The germline gives CDR1 MNHNS, CDR2 SASEGT.

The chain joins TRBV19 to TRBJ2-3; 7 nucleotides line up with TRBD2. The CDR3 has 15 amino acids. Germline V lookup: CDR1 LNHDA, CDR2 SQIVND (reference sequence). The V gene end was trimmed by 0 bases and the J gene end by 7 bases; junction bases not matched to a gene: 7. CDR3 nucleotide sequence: TGTGCCAGTAGTATAGACGCGGGGGAGGGGAATACGCAGTATTTT. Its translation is CASSIDAGEGNTQYF.

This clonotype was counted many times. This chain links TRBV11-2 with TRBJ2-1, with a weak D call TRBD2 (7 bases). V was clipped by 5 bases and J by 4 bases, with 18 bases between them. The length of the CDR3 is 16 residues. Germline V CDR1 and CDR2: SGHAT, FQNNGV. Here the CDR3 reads CASSTPGAGAYNEQFF. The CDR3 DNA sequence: TGTGCCAGCAGCACTCCTGGTGCGGGGGCTTACAATGAGCAGTTCTTC. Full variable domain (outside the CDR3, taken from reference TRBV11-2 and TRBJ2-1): EAGVAQSPRYKIIEKRQSVAFWCNPISGHATLYWYQQILGQGPKLLIQFQNNGVVDDSQLPKDRFSAERLKGVDSTLKIQPAKLEDSAVYLCASSTPGAGAYNEQFFGPGTRLTVL.